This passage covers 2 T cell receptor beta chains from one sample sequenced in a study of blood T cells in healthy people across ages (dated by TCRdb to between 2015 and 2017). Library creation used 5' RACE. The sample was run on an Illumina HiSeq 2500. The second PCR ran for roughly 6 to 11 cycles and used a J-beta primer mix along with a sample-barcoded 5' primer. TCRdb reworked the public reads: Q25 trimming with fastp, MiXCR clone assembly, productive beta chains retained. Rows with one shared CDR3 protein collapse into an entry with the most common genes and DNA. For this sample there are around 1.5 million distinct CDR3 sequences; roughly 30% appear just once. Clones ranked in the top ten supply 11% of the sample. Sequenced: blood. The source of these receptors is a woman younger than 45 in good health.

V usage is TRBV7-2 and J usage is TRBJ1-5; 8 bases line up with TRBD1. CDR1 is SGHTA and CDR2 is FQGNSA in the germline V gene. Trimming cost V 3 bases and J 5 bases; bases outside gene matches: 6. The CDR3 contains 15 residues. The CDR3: CASSFVTGEHQPQHF. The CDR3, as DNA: TGTGCCAGCAGCTTTGTGACAGGGGAGCATCAGCCCCAGCATTTT.

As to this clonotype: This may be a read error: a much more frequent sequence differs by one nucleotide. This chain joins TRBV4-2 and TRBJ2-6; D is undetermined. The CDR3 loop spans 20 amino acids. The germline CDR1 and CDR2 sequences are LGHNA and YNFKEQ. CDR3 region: CASSQDLKGSYSSRANVLTF. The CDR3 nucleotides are TGTGCCAGCAGCCAAGATCTTAAAGGTTCTTACAGCTCTAGGGCCAACGTCCTGACTTTC.